This is a list of T cell receptor beta chains from one sample in a study of cytomegalovirus exposure and HLA in healthy donors. Generated by immunoSEQ multiplex PCR, the TCRdb table keeps only in-frame clones and is missing some. The sample holds approximately 120,000 clones, around 90% seen once. The sample comprised PBMCs. Receptors originate from a woman between 18 and 29 years old in good health and CMV-seronegative. Each CDR3 is given with its conserved first and last residue. The order of the fields is CDR3 length, clone size, D gene, V gene, J gene, CDR3 protein, CDR3 DNA. A D gene is named only where the DNA matches it firmly. Clone size is not always given. Where it is, it says once, few, many or a class for expanded clones.

len: 16
abundance: .
d_gene: .
v_gene: TRBV7-3
j_gene: TRBJ2-1
CDR3aa: CASSLNWPQPGGEQFF
CDR3nt: TGTGCCAGCAGCTTAAATTGGCCACAGCCAGGAGGTGAGCAGTTCTTC

len: 14
abundance: .
d_gene: .
v_gene: TRBV27
j_gene: TRBJ1-2
CDR3aa: CASSPRDGNYGYTF
CDR3nt: TGTGCCAGCAGCCCCCGGGATGGTAACTATGGCTACACCTTC

len: 16
abundance: .
d_gene: TRBD2
v_gene: TRBV7-2
j_gene: TRBJ2-3
CDR3aa: CASSSGVAGNTDTQYF
CDR3nt: TGTGCCAGCAGTTCAGGCGTAGCGGGAAACACAGATACGCAGTATTTT

len: 15
abundance: .
d_gene: TRBD1
v_gene: TRBV6-5
j_gene: TRBJ1-4
CDR3aa: CASTAYRGGNEKLFF
CDR3nt: TGTGCCAGCACCGCATACAGGGGTGGTAATGAAAAACTGTTTTTT

len: 14
abundance: .
d_gene: .
v_gene: TRBV30
j_gene: TRBJ1-1
CDR3aa: CAWANWGENTEAFF
CDR3nt: TGTGCCTGGGCAAATTGGGGGGAGAACACTGAAGCTTTCTTT

len: 14
abundance: .
d_gene: TRBD1
v_gene: TRBV28
j_gene: TRBJ1-1
CDR3aa: CASRKQGGPAQAFF
CDR3nt: TGTGCCAGCAGAAAGCAGGGGGGACCCGCTCAAGCTTTCTTT

len: 14
abundance: .
d_gene: .
v_gene: TRBV30
j_gene: TRBJ2-7
CDR3aa: CAWSVPGGSYEQYF
CDR3nt: TGTGCCTGGAGTGTACCCGGAGGGTCCTACGAGCAGTACTTC

len: 17
abundance: .
d_gene: .
v_gene: TRBV11-1
j_gene: TRBJ1-5
CDR3aa: CASSLAAGQTSHQPQHF
CDR3nt: TGTGCCAGCAGCTTAGCGGCCGGACAGACGAGCCATCAGCCCCAGCATTTT

len: 11
abundance: .
d_gene: .
v_gene: TRBV30
j_gene: TRBJ1-2
CDR3aa: CAWSVSRGYTF
CDR3nt: TGTGCCTGGAGTGTGAGTCGGGGGTACACCTTC

len: 16
abundance: once
d_gene: TRBD2
v_gene: TRBV7-6
j_gene: TRBJ2-3
CDR3aa: CASSSGLAGSTDTQYF
CDR3nt: TGTGCCAGCAGCTCTGGACTAGCGGGGAGCACAGATACGCAGTATTTT

len: 12
abundance: .
d_gene: TRBD2
v_gene: TRBV10-1
j_gene: TRBJ2-1
CDR3aa: CGLAGILDEQFF
CDR3nt: TGCGGCTTAGCGGGGATTTTAGATGAGCAGTTCTTC

len: 15
abundance: .
d_gene: TRBD1
v_gene: TRBV27
j_gene: TRBJ1-1
CDR3aa: CASRDRGPLNTEAFF
CDR3nt: TGTGCCAGCAGGGACAGGGGCCCCCTGAACACTGAAGCTTTCTTT

len: 13
abundance: .
d_gene: .
v_gene: TRBV14
j_gene: TRBJ1-4
CDR3aa: CASSQDIEEKLFF
CDR3nt: TGTGCCAGCAGCCAAGATATAGAAGAAAAACTGTTTTTT

len: 15
abundance: once
d_gene: TRBD2
v_gene: TRBV15
j_gene: TRBJ2-1
CDR3aa: CATSRDRLAGNEQFF
CDR3nt: TGTGCCACCAGCAGAGATCGGCTAGCGGGCAATGAGCAGTTCTTC

len: 13
abundance: .
d_gene: TRBD1
v_gene: TRBV19
j_gene: TRBJ1-1
CDR3aa: CASSIGQGSEAFF
CDR3nt: TGTGCCAGTAGTATCGGACAGGGGAGTGAAGCTTTCTTT

len: 17
abundance: .
d_gene: .
v_gene: TRBV6-1
j_gene: TRBJ2-2
CDR3aa: CASSEVLGEGGAGELFF
CDR3nt: TGTGCCAGCAGTGAAGTTTTGGGAGAAGGGGGGGCCGGGGAGCTGTTTTTT

len: 15
abundance: once
d_gene: .
v_gene: TRBV13
j_gene: TRBJ1-6
CDR3aa: CASSLGRGGNSPLHF
CDR3nt: TGTGCCAGCAGCTTAGGCCGGGGGGGTAATTCACCCCTCCACTTT

len: 14
abundance: .
d_gene: .
v_gene: TRBV6-5
j_gene: TRBJ2-1
CDR3aa: CASSTLTPYNEQFF
CDR3nt: TGTGCCAGCAGTACGTTGACACCCTACAATGAGCAGTTCTTC

len: 17
abundance: .
d_gene: TRBD1
v_gene: TRBV7-2
j_gene: TRBJ2-3
CDR3aa: CASSLGGAGGATDTQYF
CDR3nt: TGTGCCAGCAGCTTAGGAGGGGCAGGGGGCGCAACGGATACGCAGTATTTT

len: 17
abundance: .
d_gene: TRBD2
v_gene: TRBV5-1
j_gene: TRBJ2-5
CDR3aa: CASSLVYLLAGGETQYF
CDR3nt: TGCGCCAGCAGCTTGGTTTACCTACTAGCGGGAGGGGAGACCCAGTACTTC

len: 15
abundance: .
d_gene: TRBD2
v_gene: TRBV7-2
j_gene: TRBJ2-7
CDR3aa: CASSPAGTRGYEQYF
CDR3nt: TGTGCCAGCAGCCCGGCTGGGACTAGGGGCTACGAGCAGTACTTC

len: 15
abundance: few
d_gene: TRBD2
v_gene: TRBV6-1
j_gene: TRBJ2-7
CDR3aa: CASSEGLAGAYEQYF
CDR3nt: TGTGCCAGCAGTGAAGGGCTAGCGGGAGCCTACGAGCAGTACTTC

len: 18
abundance: .
d_gene: .
v_gene: TRBV19
j_gene: TRBJ2-2
CDR3aa: CASSIYRGSGSFTGELFF
CDR3nt: TGTGCCAGTAGTATCTATCGGGGTAGCGGTTCATTTACCGGGGAGCTGTTTTTT

len: 15
abundance: once
d_gene: TRBD1
v_gene: TRBV5-1
j_gene: TRBJ1-2
CDR3aa: CASSLDPGGNYGYTF
CDR3nt: TGCGCCAGCAGCTTGGATCCAGGGGGTAACTATGGCTACACCTTC

len: 19
abundance: .
d_gene: TRBD1
v_gene: TRBV27
j_gene: TRBJ1-6
CDR3aa: CASSLQTIRGRVGDSPLHF
CDR3nt: TGTGCCAGCAGTTTACAGACTATCAGGGGGCGAGTAGGGGATTCACCCCTCCACTTT

len: 14
abundance: .
d_gene: TRBD2
v_gene: TRBV11-2
j_gene: TRBJ2-7
CDR3aa: CASRRLAGPYEQYF
CDR3nt: TGTGCCAGCAGGAGACTAGCGGGACCCTACGAGCAGTACTTC

len: 16
abundance: .
d_gene: .
v_gene: TRBV19
j_gene: TRBJ1-6
CDR3aa: CASRSGASSYNSPLHF
CDR3nt: TGTGCCAGCCGATCTGGGGCCAGCTCCTATAATTCACCCCTCCACTTT

len: 16
abundance: .
d_gene: TRBD2
v_gene: TRBV11-3
j_gene: TRBJ2-1
CDR3aa: CASSIRLAGGGNEQFF
CDR3nt: TGTGCCAGCAGCATTAGACTAGCGGGAGGCGGGAATGAGCAGTTCTTC

len: 16
abundance: .
d_gene: TRBD1
v_gene: TRBV6-1
j_gene: TRBJ1-2
CDR3aa: CASSEHGQAGNYGYTF
CDR3nt: TGTGCCAGCAGTGAGCACGGACAGGCTGGAAACTATGGCTACACCTTC

len: 17
abundance: .
d_gene: TRBD2
v_gene: TRBV5-6
j_gene: TRBJ2-5
CDR3aa: CASSLDPGLAGTETQYF
CDR3nt: TGTGCCAGCAGCTTGGATCCGGGACTAGCGGGAACGGAGACCCAGTACTTC

len: 14
abundance: few
d_gene: .
v_gene: TRBV2
j_gene: TRBJ2-7
CDR3aa: CASSDRASSYEQYF
CDR3nt: TGTGCCAGCAGTGACCGAGCGAGCTCCTACGAGCAGTACTTC

len: 14
abundance: .
d_gene: TRBD2
v_gene: TRBV7-3
j_gene: TRBJ2-3
CDR3aa: CASSSGLPTDTQYF
CDR3nt: TGTGCCAGCAGCTCGGGACTACCCACAGATACGCAGTATTTT

len: 16
abundance: .
d_gene: TRBD1
v_gene: TRBV7-2
j_gene: TRBJ2-7
CDR3aa: CASSPNRGVSPYEQYF
CDR3nt: TGTGCCAGCAGCCCAAACAGGGGGGTCTCCCCCTACGAGCAGTACTTC

len: 13
abundance: once
d_gene: .
v_gene: TRBV6-5
j_gene: TRBJ2-7
CDR3aa: CASKNRVSYEQYF
CDR3nt: TGTGCCAGCAAAAACAGGGTCTCCTACGAGCAGTACTTC

len: 16
abundance: .
d_gene: .
v_gene: TRBV5-1
j_gene: TRBJ2-2
CDR3aa: CASSWSPATNTGELFF
CDR3nt: TGCGCCAGCAGCTGGAGCCCAGCGACGAACACCGGGGAGCTGTTTTTT

len: 15
abundance: .
d_gene: TRBD2
v_gene: TRBV2
j_gene: TRBJ2-5
CDR3aa: CASLRTSGLSLTQYF
CDR3nt: TGTGCCAGCTTAAGGACTAGCGGGTTGAGTCTGACCCAGTACTTC

len: 13
abundance: .
d_gene: .
v_gene: TRBV29-1
j_gene: TRBJ2-7
CDR3aa: CSVVQGRSYEQYF
CDR3nt: TGCAGCGTTGTGCAGGGAAGGTCCTACGAGCAGTACTTC

len: 13
abundance: .
d_gene: .
v_gene: TRBV6-5
j_gene: TRBJ2-7
CDR3aa: CASASLISYEQYF
CDR3nt: TGTGCCAGTGCCAGTCTCATATCCTACGAGCAGTACTTC

len: 12
abundance: .
d_gene: .
v_gene: TRBV6-1
j_gene: TRBJ1-2
CDR3aa: CASKFGSYGYTF
CDR3nt: TGTGCCAGCAAGTTCGGGAGCTATGGCTACACCTTC

len: 13
abundance: .
d_gene: TRBD1
v_gene: TRBV30
j_gene: TRBJ1-2
CDR3aa: CAWSLQGQHGYTF
CDR3nt: TGTGCCTGGAGTCTACAGGGGCAGCATGGCTACACCTTC

len: 16
abundance: .
d_gene: .
v_gene: TRBV27
j_gene: TRBJ2-1
CDR3aa: CASSFSDLSSYNEQFF
CDR3nt: TGTGCCAGCAGTTTTTCGGACTTAAGCTCCTACAATGAGCAGTTCTTC

len: 15
abundance: .
d_gene: .
v_gene: TRBV7-2
j_gene: TRBJ1-4
CDR3aa: CASSRDPTTNEKLFF
CDR3nt: TGTGCCAGCAGCCGAGATCCCACAACTAATGAAAAACTGTTTTTT

len: 14
abundance: .
d_gene: TRBD1
v_gene: TRBV30
j_gene: TRBJ1-2
CDR3aa: CAWINRGTIYGYTF
CDR3nt: TGTGCCTGGATCAACAGGGGTACCATCTATGGCTACACCTTC

len: 14
abundance: .
d_gene: TRBD2
v_gene: TRBV5-6
j_gene: TRBJ2-3
CDR3aa: CASSLRGGPGTQYF
CDR3nt: TGTGCCAGCAGCTTGCGGGGGGGGCCTGGTACGCAGTATTTT

len: 18
abundance: .
d_gene: TRBD2
v_gene: TRBV9
j_gene: TRBJ2-3
CDR3aa: CASSRRGTSGRAVDTQYF
CDR3nt: TGTGCCAGCAGCCGTAGGGGGACTAGCGGGAGGGCCGTAGATACGCAGTATTTT

len: 15
abundance: .
d_gene: .
v_gene: TRBV19
j_gene: TRBJ2-5
CDR3aa: CASSLRGGNQETQYF
CDR3nt: TGTGCCAGTAGCCTGAGGGGGGGGAACCAAGAGACCCAGTACTTC

len: 19
abundance: .
d_gene: TRBD2
v_gene: TRBV5-1
j_gene: TRBJ2-3
CDR3aa: CASRYAPGLAGASTDTQYF
CDR3nt: TGCGCCAGCAGATACGCGCCGGGACTAGCGGGGGCTAGCACAGATACGCAGTATTTT

len: 18
abundance: .
d_gene: .
v_gene: TRBV19
j_gene: TRBJ2-6
CDR3aa: CASSIAAEDASGANVLTF
CDR3nt: TGTGCCAGTAGTATCGCGGCAGAGGATGCCTCTGGGGCCAACGTCCTGACTTTC

len: 14
abundance: .
d_gene: .
v_gene: TRBV5-6
j_gene: TRBJ1-1
CDR3aa: CASSYGQPNTEAFF
CDR3nt: TGTGCCAGCAGCTACGGACAGCCGAACACTGAAGCTTTCTTT